Shown below are 10 T cell receptor beta chains from a single sample sequenced in a study of cytomegalovirus exposure and HLA in healthy donors. Amplification used 60 Vbeta primers and 13 Jbeta primers. The repertoire was sequenced with immunoSEQ multiplex PCR; TCRdb's copy has only in-frame clones and lacks some. The repertoire holds approximately 130,000 clones, with roughly 80% as singletons. What was sequenced was PBMCs. The receptor set was obtained from a man aged 40-50 years in good health and CMV-seronegative.

In this sample, this clone turned up a few times. The chain uses TRBV7-2 and TRBJ1-5; TRBD1 matches at 9 bases. This CDR3 comprises 19 residues. Germline V lookup: CDR1 SGHTA, CDR2 FQGNSA. Trimming removed 1 base from V and 4 bases from J; junction bases left unmatched: 14. CDR3 amino acids: CASSLGPQFGTGFNQPQHF. CDR3 sequence (DNA): TGTGCCAGCAGCTTAGGGCCCCAATTCGGGACAGGGTTTAATCAGCCCCAGCATTTT.

This chain links TRBV2 with TRBJ2-1, with no clear D. The CDR3 sequence is 14 residues long. V was clipped by 3 bases and J by 0 bases, with 6 bases between them. Germline V lookup: CDR1 SNHLY, CDR2 FYNNEI. The CDR3 DNA reads TGTGCCAGCAGTGACCATAGCTCCTACAATGAGCAGTTCTTC. Residues: CASSDHSSYNEQFF.

The chain uses TRBV5-1 and TRBJ1-4; 7 bases match TRBD1. The CDR3 runs 16 residues. The V gene end was trimmed by 3 bases and the J gene end by 1 base; junction bases not matched to a gene: 6. Germline CDR1 and CDR2: SGHRS and YFSETQ. Here the CDR3 reads CASSSPRQGTNEKLFF. As DNA, the CDR3 is TGCGCCAGCAGCTCCCCACGACAGGGAACTAATGAAAAACTGTTTTTT.

CDR3: CASSLGLAGASTDTQYF. The CDR3 DNA reads TGTGCCAGCAGCTTAGGTCTAGCGGGAGCCTCCACAGATACGCAGTATTTT. The chain links TRBV13 to TRBJ2-3; 10 nucleotides agree with TRBD2. This CDR3 region has 17 residues. Germline CDR1 is PRHDT and CDR2 is FYEKMQ (reference sequence). Trimming cost V 0 bases and J 2 bases; bases outside gene matches: 5.

This CDR3 is CSAERSGEQYF. DNA for the CDR3: TGCAGTGCAGAGAGGAGCGGGGAGCAGTACTTC. This rearrangement joins TRBV20-1 to TRBJ2-7; possible D gene TRBD2, 6 bases. The V and J ends lost 6 bases and 7 bases respectively, with 13 bases between them. CDR3 size: 11 residues. Germline CDR1 reads DFQATT; CDR2 reads SNEGSKA (reference sequence).

This chain connects TRBV7-8 to TRBJ2-1, with 8 bases identical to TRBD2. CDR3 length: 17 amino acids. CDR1 and CDR2 (germline): SGHVS, FQNEAQ. The V and J ends lost 5 bases and 9 bases, in that order; junction bases with no gene match: 18. The CDR3 spells CASSPIAGRAEKGEQFF. For the CDR3, the DNA is TGTGCCAGCAGCCCAATAGCCGGGAGGGCGGAGAAGGGTGAGCAGTTCTTC.

The chain joins TRBV5-1 to TRBJ2-7; possibly TRBD2 for D (6 bases). Germline lookup yields CDR1 SGHRS and CDR2 YFSETQ. The V and J ends lost 2 bases and 3 bases respectively, with 21 bases between them. This CDR3 spans 17 amino acids. Here the CDR3 reads CASSLQSNTGGNYEQYF. DNA for the CDR3: TGCGCCAGCAGCTTACAATCTAACACAGGAGGGAACTACGAGCAGTACTTC. The full variable domain, rest sourced from reference TRBV5-1 and TRBJ2-7, is KAGVTQTPRYLIKTRGQQVTLSCSPISGHRSVSWYQQTPGQGLQFLFEYFSETQRNKGNFPGRFSGRQFSNSRSEMNVSTLELGDSALYLCASSLQSNTGGNYEQYFGPGTRLTVT.

This clone was seen a few times. The chain employs TRBV30 and TRBJ1-1; no firm D call. The CDR3 extends over 15 amino acids. The germline V gene encodes CDR1 GTSNPN and CDR2 SVGIG (reference sequence). The ends were cut back, 0 bases at V and 0 bases at J, with 11 bases in the middle. This CDR3 is CAWSVEERMNTEAFF. CDR3 nucleotides: TGTGCCTGGAGTGTAGAGGAGAGAATGAACACTGAAGCTTTCTTT. Full variable domain (missing parts from reference TRBV30 and TRBJ1-1): SQTIHQWPATLVQPVGSPLSLECTVEGTSNPNLYWYRQAAGRGLQLLFYSVGIGQISSEVPQNLSASRPQDRQFILSSKKLLLSDSGFYLCAWSVEERMNTEAFFGQGTRLTVV.

The V call is TRBV10-3, the J call TRBJ1-1; no clear D gene. CDR1 is ENHRY, CDR2 SYGVKD, per germline. CDR3 size: 13 residues. V lost 3 bases and J 1 base, leaving 6 bases between the germline ends. Written as DNA, the CDR3 is TGTGCCATCAGTGATGGGCGGAACACTGAAGCTTTCTTT. The encoded protein is CAISDGRNTEAFF.

This chain connects TRBV27 to TRBJ2-1; 7 bases align to TRBD2. Germline V gene lookup returns CDR1 MNHEY and CDR2 SMNVEV (reference sequence). The ends lost 4 bases at V and 3 bases at J; junction bases unmatched: 6. This CDR3 has 15 amino acids. The CDR3 here is CASSSASGGYNEQFF. CDR3 sequence (DNA): TGTGCCAGCAGTTCCGCCTCGGGAGGCTACAATGAGCAGTTCTTC.